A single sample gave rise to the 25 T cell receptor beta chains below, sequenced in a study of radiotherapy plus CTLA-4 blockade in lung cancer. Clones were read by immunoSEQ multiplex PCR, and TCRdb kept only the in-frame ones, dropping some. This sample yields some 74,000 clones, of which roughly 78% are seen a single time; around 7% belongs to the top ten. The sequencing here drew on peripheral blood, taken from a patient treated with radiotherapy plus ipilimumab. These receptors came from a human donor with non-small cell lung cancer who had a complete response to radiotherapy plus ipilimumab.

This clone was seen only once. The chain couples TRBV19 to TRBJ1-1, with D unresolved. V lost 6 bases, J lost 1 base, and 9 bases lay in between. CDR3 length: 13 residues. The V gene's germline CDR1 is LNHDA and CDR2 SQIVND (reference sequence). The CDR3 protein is CASRGKGNTEAFF. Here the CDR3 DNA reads TGTGCCAGTAGGGGAAAGGGGAACACTGAAGCTTTCTTT.

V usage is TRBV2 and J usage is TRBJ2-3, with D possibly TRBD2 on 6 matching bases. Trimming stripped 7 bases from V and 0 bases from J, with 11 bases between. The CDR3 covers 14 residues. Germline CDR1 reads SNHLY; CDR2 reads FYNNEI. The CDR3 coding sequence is TGTGCCAGCACTAGGGACTCTAGCACAGATACGCAGTATTTT. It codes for CASTRDSSTDTQYF.

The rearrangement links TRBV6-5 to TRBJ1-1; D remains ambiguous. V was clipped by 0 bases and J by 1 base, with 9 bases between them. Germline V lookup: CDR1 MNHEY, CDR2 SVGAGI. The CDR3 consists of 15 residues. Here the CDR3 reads CASSYSREANTEAFF. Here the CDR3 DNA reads TGTGCCAGCAGTTACTCAAGGGAGGCGAACACTGAAGCTTTCTTT.

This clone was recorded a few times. The CDR3 here is CASSLRRGYTEAFF. The CDR3 DNA reads as TGTGCCAGCAGCTTGCGGCGGGGATACACTGAAGCTTTCTTT. V usage is TRBV5-6 and J usage is TRBJ1-1; D is undetermined. The V gene's germline CDR1 is SGHDT and CDR2 YYEEEE. CDR3 size: 14 residues. V was clipped by 1 base and J by 3 bases, with 10 bases between them.

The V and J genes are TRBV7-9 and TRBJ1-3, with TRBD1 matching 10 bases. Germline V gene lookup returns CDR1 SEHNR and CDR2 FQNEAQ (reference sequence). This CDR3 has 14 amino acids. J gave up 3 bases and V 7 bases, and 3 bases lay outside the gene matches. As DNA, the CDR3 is TGTGCCAGCACCGGGGACAGGGGTGGAAACACCATATATTTT. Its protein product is CASTGDRGGNTIYF.

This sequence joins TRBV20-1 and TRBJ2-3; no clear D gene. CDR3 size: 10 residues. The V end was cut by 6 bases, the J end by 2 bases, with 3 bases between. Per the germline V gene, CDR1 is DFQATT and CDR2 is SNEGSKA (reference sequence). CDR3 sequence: CSAHTDTQYF. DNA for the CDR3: TGCAGTGCCCACACAGATACGCAGTATTTT.

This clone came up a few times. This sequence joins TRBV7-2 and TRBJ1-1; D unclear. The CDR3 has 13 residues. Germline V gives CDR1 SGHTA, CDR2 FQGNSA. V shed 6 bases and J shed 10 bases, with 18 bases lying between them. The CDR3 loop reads CASSTKMGVAAFF. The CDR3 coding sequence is TGTGCCAGCAGTACGAAAATGGGAGTCGCAGCTTTCTTT. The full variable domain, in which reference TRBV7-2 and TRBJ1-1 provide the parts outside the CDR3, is GAGVSQSPSNKVTEKGKDVELRCDPISGHTALYWYRQSLGQGLEFLIYFQGNSAPDKSGLPSDRFSAERTGGSVSTLTIQRTQQEDSAVYLCASSTKMGVAAFFGQGTRLTVV.

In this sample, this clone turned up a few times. In DNA form, the CDR3 reads TGTGCCAGCACGGCAGGACAGGGTCCTGGAAACACCATATATTTT. This codes for CASTAGQGPGNTIYF. This chain joins TRBV6-1 and TRBJ1-3; 8 bases align to TRBD1. J lost 2 bases, V lost 7 bases, and 7 bases had no gene match. The CDR3 is 15 amino acids. Germline V lookup: CDR1 MNHNS, CDR2 SASEGT.

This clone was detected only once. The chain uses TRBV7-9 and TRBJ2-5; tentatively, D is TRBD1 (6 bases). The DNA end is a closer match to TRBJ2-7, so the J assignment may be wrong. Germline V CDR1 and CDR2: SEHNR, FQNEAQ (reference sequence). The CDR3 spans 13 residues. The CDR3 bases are TGTGCCAGCAGCCCCAGGGGTTCCTACGAGCAGTACTTC. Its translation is CASSPRGSYEQYF.

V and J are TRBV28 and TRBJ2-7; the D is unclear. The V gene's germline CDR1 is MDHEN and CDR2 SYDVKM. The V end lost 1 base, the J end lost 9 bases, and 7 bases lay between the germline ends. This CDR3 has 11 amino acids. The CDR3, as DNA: TGTGCCAGCAGTTTATTCGGGTCGCAGTACTTC. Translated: CASSLFGSQYF.

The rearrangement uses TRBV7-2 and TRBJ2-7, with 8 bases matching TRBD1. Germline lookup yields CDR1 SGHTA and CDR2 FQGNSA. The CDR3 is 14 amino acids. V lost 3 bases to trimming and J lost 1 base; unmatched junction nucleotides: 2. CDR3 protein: CASSFQGASYEQYF. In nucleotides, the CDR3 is TGTGCCAGCAGCTTTCAGGGGGCATCCTACGAGCAGTACTTC.

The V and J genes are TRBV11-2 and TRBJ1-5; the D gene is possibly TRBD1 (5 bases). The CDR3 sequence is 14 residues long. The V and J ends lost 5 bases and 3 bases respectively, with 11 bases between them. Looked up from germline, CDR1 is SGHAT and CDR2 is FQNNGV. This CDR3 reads CASSTRQPNQPQHF. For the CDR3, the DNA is TGTGCCAGCAGCACCCGACAGCCCAATCAGCCCCAGCATTTT.

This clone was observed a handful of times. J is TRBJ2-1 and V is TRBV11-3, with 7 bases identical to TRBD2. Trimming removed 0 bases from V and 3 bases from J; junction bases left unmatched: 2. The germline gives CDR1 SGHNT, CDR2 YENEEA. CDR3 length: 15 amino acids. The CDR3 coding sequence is TGTGCCAGCAGCTTAGAAGCTAGCGGCTACAATGAGCAGTTCTTC. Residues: CASSLEASGYNEQFF.

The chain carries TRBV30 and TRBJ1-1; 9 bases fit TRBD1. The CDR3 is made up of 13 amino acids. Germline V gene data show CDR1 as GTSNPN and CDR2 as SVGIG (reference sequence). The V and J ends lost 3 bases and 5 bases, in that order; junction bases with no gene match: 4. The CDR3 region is CAWREQGATEAFF. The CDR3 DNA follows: TGTGCCTGGAGGGAACAGGGGGCAACTGAAGCTTTCTTT. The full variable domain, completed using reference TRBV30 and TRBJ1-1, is SQTIHQWPATLVQPVGSPLSLECTVEGTSNPNLYWYRQAAGRGLQLLFYSVGIGQISSEVPQNLSASRPQDRQFILSSKKLLLSDSGFYLCAWREQGATEAFFGQGTRLTVV.

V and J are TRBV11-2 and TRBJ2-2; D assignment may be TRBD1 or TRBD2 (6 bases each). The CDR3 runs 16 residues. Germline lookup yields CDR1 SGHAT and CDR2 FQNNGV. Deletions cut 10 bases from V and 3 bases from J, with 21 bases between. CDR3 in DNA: TGTGCCATTGATCGGGAGCAGGGGTTATACACCGGGGAGCTGTTTTTT. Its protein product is CAIDREQGLYTGELFF. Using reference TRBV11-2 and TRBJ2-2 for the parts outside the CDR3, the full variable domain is EAGVAQSPRYKIIEKRQSVAFWCNPISGHATLYWYQQILGQGPKLLIQFQNNGVVDDSQLPKDRFSAERLKGVDSTLKIQPAKLEDSAVYLCAIDREQGLYTGELFFGEGSRLTVL.

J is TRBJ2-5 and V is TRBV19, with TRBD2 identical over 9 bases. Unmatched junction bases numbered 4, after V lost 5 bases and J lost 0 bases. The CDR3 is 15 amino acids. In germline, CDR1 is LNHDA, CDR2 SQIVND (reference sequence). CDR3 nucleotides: TGTGCCAGTAGTGAGACTAGCGGTGACCAAGAGACCCAGTACTTC. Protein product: CASSETSGDQETQYF.

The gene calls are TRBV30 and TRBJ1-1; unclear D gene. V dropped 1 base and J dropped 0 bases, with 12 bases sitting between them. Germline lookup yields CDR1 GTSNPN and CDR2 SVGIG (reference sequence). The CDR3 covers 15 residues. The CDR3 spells CAWSAYGRLNTEAFF. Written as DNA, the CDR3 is TGTGCCTGGAGTGCCTACGGCAGGCTGAACACTGAAGCTTTCTTT.

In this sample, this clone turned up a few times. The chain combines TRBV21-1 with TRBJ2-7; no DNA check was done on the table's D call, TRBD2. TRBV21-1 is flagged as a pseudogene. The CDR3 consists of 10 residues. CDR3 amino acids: CAGRGPEQYF. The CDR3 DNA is TGTGCCGGGAGAGGGCCCGAGCAGTACTTC.

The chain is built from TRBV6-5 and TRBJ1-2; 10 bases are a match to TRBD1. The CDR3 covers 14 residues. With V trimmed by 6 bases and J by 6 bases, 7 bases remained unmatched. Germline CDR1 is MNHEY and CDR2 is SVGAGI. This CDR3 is CASRPDRGYNGYTF. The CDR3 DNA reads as TGTGCCAGCAGACCGGACAGGGGGTATAATGGCTACACCTTC.

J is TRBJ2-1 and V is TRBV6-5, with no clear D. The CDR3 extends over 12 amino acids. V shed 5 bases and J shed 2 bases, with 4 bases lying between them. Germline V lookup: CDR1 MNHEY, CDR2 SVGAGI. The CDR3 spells CASSATYNEQFF. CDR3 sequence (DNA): TGTGCCAGCAGTGCAACCTACAATGAGCAGTTCTTC.

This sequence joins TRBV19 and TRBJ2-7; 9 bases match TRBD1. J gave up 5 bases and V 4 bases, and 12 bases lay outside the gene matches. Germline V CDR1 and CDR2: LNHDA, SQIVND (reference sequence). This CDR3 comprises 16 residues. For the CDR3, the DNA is TGTGCCAGTAGTAATTGGAGACAGGGGGTATTCCACGAGCAGTACTTC. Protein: CASSNWRQGVFHEQYF.

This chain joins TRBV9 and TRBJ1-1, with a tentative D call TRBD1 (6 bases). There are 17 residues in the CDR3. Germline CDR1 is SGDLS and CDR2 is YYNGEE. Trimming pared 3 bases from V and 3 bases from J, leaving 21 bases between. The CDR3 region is CASSAQDVFAGDTEAFF. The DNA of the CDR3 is TGTGCCAGCAGCGCCCAAGACGTTTTTGCAGGGGACACTGAAGCTTTCTTT.

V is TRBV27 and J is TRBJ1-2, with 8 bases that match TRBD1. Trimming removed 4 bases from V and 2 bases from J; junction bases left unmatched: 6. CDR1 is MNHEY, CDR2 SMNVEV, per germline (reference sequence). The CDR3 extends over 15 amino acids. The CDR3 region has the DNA TGTGCCAGCAGTTCAGGGGGCGCGGCGAACTATGGCTACACCTTC. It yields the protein CASSSGGAANYGYTF.

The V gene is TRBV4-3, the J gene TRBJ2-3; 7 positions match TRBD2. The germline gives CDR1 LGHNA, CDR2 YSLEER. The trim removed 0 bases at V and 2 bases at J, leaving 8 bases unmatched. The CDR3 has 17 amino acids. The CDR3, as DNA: TGCGCCAGCAGCCAAGAAGGCGGCGGGGGAATCACAGATACGCAGTATTTT. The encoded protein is CASSQEGGGGITDTQYF.

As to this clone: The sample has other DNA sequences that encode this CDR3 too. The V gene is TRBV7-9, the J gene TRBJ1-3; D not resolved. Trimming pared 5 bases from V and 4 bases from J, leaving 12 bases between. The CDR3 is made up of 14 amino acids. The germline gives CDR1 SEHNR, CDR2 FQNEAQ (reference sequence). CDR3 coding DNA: TGTGCCAGCAGCCCTTCTACAGCCGGAAACACCATATATTTT. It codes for CASSPSTAGNTIYF.